The sequence of this T cell receptor beta chain was determined in a study of graft-versus-host responses after intestinal transplantation. Study results and limitations: The presence of high graft-versus-host to host-versus-graft clonal ratios in allografts characterized patients with graft-donor T cell macrochimerism.

This CDR3 has 15 amino acids. The germline CDR1 and CDR2 sequences are SGHAT and FQNNGV. With V trimmed by 4 bases and J by 7 bases, 7 bases remained unmatched. Notes on this clone: Its antigen is unknown.

The repertoire was sequenced with immunoSEQ multiplex PCR; TCRdb's copy has only in-frame clones and lacks some. The sample consists of tens of thousands of clones, roughly nine tenths of them appearing once. Sequenced material: unstimulated CD8+ T cells sorted from spleen or lymph node cells, taken before intestinal transplant. The rearrangement uses TRBV11-2 and TRBJ2-2; TRBD2 aligns across 9 bases. This TCR was sampled from a human donor who received an intestinal transplant. The CDR3 sequence is CASSSEGLAIGELFF. The CDR3 DNA follows: TGTGCCAGCAGCTCCGAGGGACTAGCTATCGGGGAGCTGTTTTTT. The variable domain in full, with the rest retrieved from reference TRBV11-2 and TRBJ2-2, is EAGVAQSPRYKIIEKRQSVAFWCNPISGHATLYWYQQILGQGPKLLIQFQNNGVVDDSQLPKDRFSAERLKGVDSTLKIQPAKLEDSAVYLCASSSEGLAIGELFFGEGSRLTVL.